The 13 T cell receptor beta chains reported below all come from one sample, sequenced in a study of blood T cell repertoires in COVID-19 (dated by TCRdb to the early 2020s). Library creation used the immunoSEQ multiplex PCR assay. TCRdb re-hosts the immuneACCESS table, in-frame sequences only. Its copies lack some clones; in the studies checked, an unresolved V gene accounts for under half of them, and the cause for the rest is not known. In this sample the table shows 150,000 to 200,000 clones, around nine tenths of which occur a single time. Clones ranked in the top ten supply 3% to 4% of the sample. The specimen sequenced was peripheral blood. All receptors come from an older man with acute or convalescent COVID-19.

This chain joins TRBV6-5 and TRBJ1-2; D unresolved. Germline V gene data show CDR1 as MNHEY and CDR2 as SVGAGI. Trimming shortened V by 8 bases and J by 6 bases, and 13 bases separated the two germline ends. This CDR3 is 12 amino acids long. This CDR3 is CASVLGENGYTF. The CDR3 DNA is TGTGCCAGCGTTTTGGGAGAGAATGGCTACACCTTC.

The chain combines TRBV12-3 or TRBV12-4 with TRBJ2-1; TRBD2 agrees at 8 bases. Trimming removed 2 bases from V and 6 bases from J; junction bases left unmatched: 0. The CDR3 sequence is 13 residues long. The CDR3 loop reads CASSLRGGNEQFF. CDR3 coding DNA: TGTGCCAGCAGTTTACGGGGGGGCAATGAGCAGTTCTTC.

The chain uses TRBV5-1 and TRBJ2-4; 7 bases line up with TRBD1. The germline CDR1 and CDR2 sequences are SGHRS and YFSETQ. With 0 bases clipped from V and 8 bases from J, the junction kept 8 bases outside the gene matches. CDR3 length: 15 amino acids. CDR3 sequence reads: CASSLGNRQGDIQYF. In DNA form, the CDR3 reads TGCGCCAGCAGCTTGGGGAATCGACAGGGTGACATTCAGTACTTC.

The V gene is TRBV30, the J gene TRBJ2-3, with D unresolved. This CDR3 comprises 14 residues. Trimming shortened V by 5 bases and J by 3 bases, and 15 bases separated the two germline ends. The germline V gene has CDR1 GTSNPN and CDR2 SVGIG (reference sequence). The CDR3: CAWSFRGWTDTQYF. DNA for the CDR3: TGTGCCTGGTCCTTCAGAGGTTGGACAGATACGCAGTATTTT. Variable domain in full (rest from reference TRBV30 and TRBJ2-3): SQTIHQWPATLVQPVGSPLSLECTVEGTSNPNLYWYRQAAGRGLQLLFYSVGIGQISSEVPQNLSASRPQDRQFILSSKKLLLSDSGFYLCAWSFRGWTDTQYFGPGTRLTVL.

V usage is TRBV7-3 and J usage is TRBJ2-3, with D unresolved. V lost 5 bases to trimming and J lost 4 bases, with 13 bases between them. The CDR3 sequence is 14 residues long. Germline CDR1 SGHTA, CDR2 FQGTGA. The CDR3 DNA reads as TGTGCCAGCAGCCCAAGAGTTCGCGCAGATACGCAGTATTTT. This translates into CASSPRVRADTQYF.

The chain carries TRBV7-2 and TRBJ1-2; 8 nucleotides agree with TRBD1. With 3 bases clipped from V and 2 bases from J, the junction kept 2 bases outside the gene matches. The CDR3 has 14 residues. The germline V gene has CDR1 SGHTA and CDR2 FQGNSA. CDR3 nucleotides: TGTGCCAGCAGCTTGAGGACAGGGAACTATGGCTACACCTTC. Translated, it gives CASSLRTGNYGYTF.

In regard to this clone: A junction boundary mismatches the germline segment, possibly from a read error. V usage is TRBV7-7 and J usage is TRBJ2-6; D is possibly TRBD2 (6 bases). There are 20 residues in the CDR3. Germline loops: CDR1 SSHAT, CDR2 FNYEAQ (reference sequence). The DNA for the CDR3 is TGTGCTAGCAGCCAAGCCCCGGCGGGCGGGACCGGCTCTGGGGCCAACGTCCTGACTTTC. Protein product: CASSQAPAGGTGSGANVLTF.

The chain recombines TRBV6-1 with TRBJ1-4, with D hard to call. With 0 bases removed from V and 4 bases from J, the gap between germline ends came to 9 bases. Per the germline V gene, CDR1 is MNHNS and CDR2 is SASEGT. This CDR3 region has 15 residues. As DNA, the CDR3 is TGTGCCAGCAGTGAAGCAAGGGCGGGTAATGAAAAACTGTTTTTT. Translation: CASSEARAGNEKLFF.

The CDR3 nucleotides read TGTGCCAGCAGTTTGGAGAGCGGGGAGCTGTTTTTT. Translating gives CASSLESGELFF. The chain combines TRBV6-5 with TRBJ2-2; no clear D. Germline values: CDR1 MNHEY, CDR2 SVGAGI. The CDR3 is 12 amino acids. V lost 4 bases, J lost 7 bases, and 7 bases lay in between.

The chain uses TRBV5-8 and TRBJ2-3; 7 bases are a match to TRBD2. CDR1 and CDR2 from the germline V gene are SGHTS and YDEGEE. The CDR3 extends over 18 amino acids. The junction had 19 bases not matched to a gene; V was cut back by 5 bases and J by 4 bases. For the CDR3, the DNA is TGTGCCAGCAGTTTTCCCGGGGGGATCACTATCCACTCAGATACGCAGTATTTT. It codes for CASSFPGGITIHSDTQYF.

The rearrangement links TRBV7-3 to TRBJ1-1; D perhaps matches TRBD1 (5 bases). The CDR3 is made up of 13 amino acids. Trimming stripped 5 bases from V and 11 bases from J, with 18 bases between. The V gene's germline CDR1 is SGHTA and CDR2 FQGTGA. The CDR3 reads CASSPSGSGVAFF. The CDR3 nucleotides are TGTGCCAGCAGCCCATCAGGGTCTGGTGTGGCTTTCTTT.

The V and J genes are TRBV29-1 and TRBJ2-6, with unresolved D. V was pared by 7 bases and J by 5 bases, with 9 bases between. Germline V gene data show CDR1 as SQVTM and CDR2 as ANQGSEA. The CDR3 is made up of 12 amino acids. The CDR3 coding sequence is TGCAGCGCTTCCTCCCGGGCCAACGTCCTGACTTTC. This codes for CSASSRANVLTF.

V is TRBV27 and J is TRBJ2-1; 8 nucleotides match TRBD1. The germline CDR1 and CDR2 sequences are MNHEY and SMNVEV (reference sequence). V lost 5 bases to trimming and J lost 4 bases; unmatched junction nucleotides: 4. CDR3 size: 14 residues. The CDR3 loop reads CASSRQGWYNEQFF. CDR3 bases: TGTGCCAGCAGTCGACAGGGGTGGTACAATGAGCAGTTCTTC.